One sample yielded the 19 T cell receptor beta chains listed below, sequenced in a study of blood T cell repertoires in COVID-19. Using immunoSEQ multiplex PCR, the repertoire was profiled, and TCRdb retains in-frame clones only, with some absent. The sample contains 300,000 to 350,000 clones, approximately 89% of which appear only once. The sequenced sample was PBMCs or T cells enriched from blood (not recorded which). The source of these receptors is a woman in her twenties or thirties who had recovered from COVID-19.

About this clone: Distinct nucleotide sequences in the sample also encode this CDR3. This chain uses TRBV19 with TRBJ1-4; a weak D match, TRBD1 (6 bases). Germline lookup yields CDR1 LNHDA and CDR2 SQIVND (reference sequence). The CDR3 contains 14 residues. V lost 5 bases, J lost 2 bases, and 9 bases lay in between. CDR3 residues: CASSVQGTNEKLFF. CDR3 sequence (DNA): TGTGCCAGTAGTGTCCAGGGGACTAATGAAAAACTGTTTTTT. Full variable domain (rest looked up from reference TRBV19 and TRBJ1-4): DGGITQSPKYLFRKEGQNVTLSCEQNLNHDAMYWYRQDPGQGLRLIYYSQIVNDFQKGDIAEGYSVSREKKESFPLTVTSAQKNPTAFYLCASSVQGTNEKLFFGSGTQLSVL.

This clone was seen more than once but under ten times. As DNA, the CDR3 is TGCGCCAGCAGCTTGGTCCCAGGCAGCTCCTACAATGAGCAGTTCTTC. Its translation: CASSLVPGSSYNEQFF. The chain combines TRBV5-1 with TRBJ2-1; D not certain. Germline-derived CDR1 and CDR2 are SGHRS and YFSETQ. The CDR3 length is 16 residues. V was pared by 0 bases and J by 0 bases, with 10 bases between. The full variable domain, completed using reference TRBV5-1 and TRBJ2-1, is KAGVTQTPRYLIKTRGQQVTLSCSPISGHRSVSWYQQTPGQGLQFLFEYFSETQRNKGNFPGRFSGRQFSNSRSEMNVSTLELGDSALYLCASSLVPGSSYNEQFFGPGTRLTVL.

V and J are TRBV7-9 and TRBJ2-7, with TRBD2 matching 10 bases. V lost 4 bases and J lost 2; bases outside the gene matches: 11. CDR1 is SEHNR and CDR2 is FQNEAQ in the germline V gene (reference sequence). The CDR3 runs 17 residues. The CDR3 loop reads CASSSRGLAGVTYEQYF. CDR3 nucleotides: TGTGCCAGCAGCTCGCGGGGGCTAGCGGGAGTCACCTACGAGCAGTACTTC.

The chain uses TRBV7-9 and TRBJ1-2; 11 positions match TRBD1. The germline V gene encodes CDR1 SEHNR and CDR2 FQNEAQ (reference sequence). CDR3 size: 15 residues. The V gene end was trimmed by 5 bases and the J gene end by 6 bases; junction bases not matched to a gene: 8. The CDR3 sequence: CASSPELDRGHGYTF. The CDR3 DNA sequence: TGTGCCAGCAGCCCCGAACTGGACAGGGGGCATGGCTACACCTTC.

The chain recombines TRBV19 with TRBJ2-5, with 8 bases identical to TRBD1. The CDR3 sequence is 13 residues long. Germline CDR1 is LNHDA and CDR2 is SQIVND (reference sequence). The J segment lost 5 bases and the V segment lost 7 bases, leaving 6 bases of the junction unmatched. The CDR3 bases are TGTGCCAGTAAGGACAGGGCTTCGGAGACCCAGTACTTC. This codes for CASKDRASETQYF.

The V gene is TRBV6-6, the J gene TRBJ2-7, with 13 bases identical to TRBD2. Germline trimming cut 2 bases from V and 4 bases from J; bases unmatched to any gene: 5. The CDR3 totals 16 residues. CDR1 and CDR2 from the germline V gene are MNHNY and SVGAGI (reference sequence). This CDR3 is CASSYRWTSGSYEQYF. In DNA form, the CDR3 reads TGTGCCAGCAGTTACCGATGGACTAGCGGGAGTTACGAGCAGTACTTC.

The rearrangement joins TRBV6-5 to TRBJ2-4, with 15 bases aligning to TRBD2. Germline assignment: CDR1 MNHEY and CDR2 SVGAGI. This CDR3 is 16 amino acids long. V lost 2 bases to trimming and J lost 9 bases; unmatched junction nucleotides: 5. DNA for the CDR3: TGTGCCAGCAGTTACGGGGGACTAGCGGGAGGAGTCATTCAGTACTTC. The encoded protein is CASSYGGLAGGVIQYF.

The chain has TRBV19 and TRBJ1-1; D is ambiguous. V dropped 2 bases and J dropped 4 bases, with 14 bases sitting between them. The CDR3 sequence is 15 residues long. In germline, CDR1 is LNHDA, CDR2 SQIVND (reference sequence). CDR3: CASSIPDRSGTEAFF. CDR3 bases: TGTGCCAGTAGTATACCAGATCGGAGCGGCACTGAAGCTTTCTTT.

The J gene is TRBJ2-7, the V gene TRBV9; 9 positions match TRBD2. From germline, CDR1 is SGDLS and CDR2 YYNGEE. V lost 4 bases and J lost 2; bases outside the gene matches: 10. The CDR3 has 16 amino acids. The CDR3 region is CASSPSRPSGTYEQYF. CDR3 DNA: TGTGCCAGCAGCCCCAGTCGTCCTAGCGGGACCTACGAGCAGTACTTC.

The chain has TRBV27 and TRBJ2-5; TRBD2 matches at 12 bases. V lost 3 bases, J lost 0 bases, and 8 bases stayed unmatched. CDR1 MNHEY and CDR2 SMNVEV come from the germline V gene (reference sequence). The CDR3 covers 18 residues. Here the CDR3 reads CASSLGLAGGKYQETQYF. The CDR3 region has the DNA TGTGCCAGCAGTTTGGGTCTAGCGGGAGGGAAGTACCAAGAGACCCAGTACTTC.

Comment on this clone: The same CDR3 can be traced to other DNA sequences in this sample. CDR3 amino acids: CASSSDSSGNTIYF. In DNA form, the CDR3 reads TGCGCCAGCAGCTCGGACAGTTCAGGAAACACCATATATTTT. This chain connects TRBV5-1 to TRBJ1-3, with a weak D call TRBD1 (6 bases). From germline, CDR1 is SGHRS and CDR2 YFSETQ. Deletions cut 3 bases from V and 4 bases from J, with 11 bases between. The CDR3 contains 14 residues. Complete variable domain (other parts from reference TRBV5-1 and TRBJ1-3): KAGVTQTPRYLIKTRGQQVTLSCSPISGHRSVSWYQQTPGQGLQFLFEYFSETQRNKGNFPGRFSGRQFSNSRSEMNVSTLELGDSALYLCASSSDSSGNTIYFGEGSWLTVV.

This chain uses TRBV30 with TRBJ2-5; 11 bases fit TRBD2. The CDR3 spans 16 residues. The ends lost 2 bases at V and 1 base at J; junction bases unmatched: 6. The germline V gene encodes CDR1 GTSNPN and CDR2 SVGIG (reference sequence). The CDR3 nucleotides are TGTGCCTGGAGTACACCGGGACTAGCGGCCCAAGAGACCCAGTACTTC. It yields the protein CAWSTPGLAAQETQYF.

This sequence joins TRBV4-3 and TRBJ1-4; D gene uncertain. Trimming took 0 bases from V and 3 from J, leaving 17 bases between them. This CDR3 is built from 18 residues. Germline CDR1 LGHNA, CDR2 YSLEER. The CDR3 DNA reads TGCGCCAGCAGCCAAGATGCCACGGTTTTTTTAGCTAATGAAAAACTGTTTTTT. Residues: CASSQDATVFLANEKLFF.

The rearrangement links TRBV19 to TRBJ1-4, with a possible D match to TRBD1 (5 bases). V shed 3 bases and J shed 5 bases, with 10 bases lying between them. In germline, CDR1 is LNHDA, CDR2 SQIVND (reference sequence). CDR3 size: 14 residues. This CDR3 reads CASSMGQQNEKLFF. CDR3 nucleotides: TGTGCCAGTAGTATGGGGCAGCAAAATGAAAAACTGTTTTTT.

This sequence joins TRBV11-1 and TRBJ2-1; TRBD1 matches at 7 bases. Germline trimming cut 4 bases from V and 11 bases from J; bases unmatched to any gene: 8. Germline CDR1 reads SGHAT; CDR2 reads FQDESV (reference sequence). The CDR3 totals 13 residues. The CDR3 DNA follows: TGTGCCAGCAGCTCTGAACAGGGGTGGCAGCAGTTCTTC. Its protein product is CASSSEQGWQQFF. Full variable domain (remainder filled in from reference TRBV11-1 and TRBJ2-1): EAEVAQSPRYKITEKSQAVAFWCDPISGHATLYWYRQILGQGPELLVQFQDESVVDDSQLPKDRFSAERLKGVDSTLKIQPAELGDSAMYLCASSSEQGWQQFFGPGTRLTVL.

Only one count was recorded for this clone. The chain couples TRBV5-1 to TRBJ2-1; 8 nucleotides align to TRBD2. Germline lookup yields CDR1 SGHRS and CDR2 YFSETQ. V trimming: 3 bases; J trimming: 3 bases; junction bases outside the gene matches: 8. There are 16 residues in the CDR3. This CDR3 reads CASSSPWAGGYNEQFF. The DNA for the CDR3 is TGCGCCAGCAGCTCCCCTTGGGCGGGGGGCTACAATGAGCAGTTCTTC.

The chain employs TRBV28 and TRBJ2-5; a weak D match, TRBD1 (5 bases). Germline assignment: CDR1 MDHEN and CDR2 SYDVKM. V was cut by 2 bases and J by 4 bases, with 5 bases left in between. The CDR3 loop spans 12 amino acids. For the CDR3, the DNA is TGTGCCAGCAGTTTAAGGGGAGAGACCCAGTACTTC. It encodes CASSLRGETQYF.

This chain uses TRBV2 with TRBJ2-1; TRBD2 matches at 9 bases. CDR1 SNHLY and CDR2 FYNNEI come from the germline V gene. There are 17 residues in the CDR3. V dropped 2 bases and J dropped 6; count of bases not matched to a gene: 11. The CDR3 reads CASSEPLTSGYSNEQFF. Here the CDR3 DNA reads TGTGCCAGCAGTGAACCTCTGACTAGCGGCTACTCCAATGAGCAGTTCTTC.

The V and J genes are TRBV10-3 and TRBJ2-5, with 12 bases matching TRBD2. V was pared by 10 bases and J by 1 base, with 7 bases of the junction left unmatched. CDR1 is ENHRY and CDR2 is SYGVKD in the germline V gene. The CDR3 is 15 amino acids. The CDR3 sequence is CATGGTSGPQETQYF. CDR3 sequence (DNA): TGTGCCACAGGTGGGACTAGCGGGCCCCAAGAGACCCAGTACTTC.